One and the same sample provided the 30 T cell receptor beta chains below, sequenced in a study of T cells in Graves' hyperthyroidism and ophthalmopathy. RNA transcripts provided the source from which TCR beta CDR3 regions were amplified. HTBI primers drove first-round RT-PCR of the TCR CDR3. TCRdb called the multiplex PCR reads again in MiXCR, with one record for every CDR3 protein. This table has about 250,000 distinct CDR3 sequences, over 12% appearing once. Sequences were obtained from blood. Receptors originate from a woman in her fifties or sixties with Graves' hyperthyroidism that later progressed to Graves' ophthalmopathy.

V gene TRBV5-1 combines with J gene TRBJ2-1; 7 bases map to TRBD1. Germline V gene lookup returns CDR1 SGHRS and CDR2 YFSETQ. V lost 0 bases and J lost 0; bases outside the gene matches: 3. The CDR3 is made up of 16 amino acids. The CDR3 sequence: CASSLVGDSSYNEQFF. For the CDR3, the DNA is TGCGCCAGCAGCTTGGTGGGGGACAGCTCCTACAATGAGCAGTTCTTC.

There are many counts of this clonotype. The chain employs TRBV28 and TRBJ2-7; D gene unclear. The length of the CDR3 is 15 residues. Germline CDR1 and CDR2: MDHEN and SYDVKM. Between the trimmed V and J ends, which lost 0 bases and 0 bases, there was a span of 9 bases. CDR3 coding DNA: TGTGCCAGCAGTTTATGGCGGTCCAGCTCCTACGAGCAGTACTTC. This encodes CASSLWRSSSYEQYF.

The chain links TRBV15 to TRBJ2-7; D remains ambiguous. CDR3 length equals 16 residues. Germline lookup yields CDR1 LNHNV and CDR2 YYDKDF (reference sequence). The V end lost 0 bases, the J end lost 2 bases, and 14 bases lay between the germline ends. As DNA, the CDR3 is TGTGCCACCAGCAGAGATCCACAGACTTTCACCTACGAGCAGTACTTC. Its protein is CATSRDPQTFTYEQYF.

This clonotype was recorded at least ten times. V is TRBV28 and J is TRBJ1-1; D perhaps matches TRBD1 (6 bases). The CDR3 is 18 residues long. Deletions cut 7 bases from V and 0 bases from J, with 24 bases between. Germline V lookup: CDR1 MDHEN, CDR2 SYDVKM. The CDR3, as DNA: TGTGCCAGCATTGGTTCCGGGGGCCCCAGCGGCATGAACACTGAAGCTTTCTTT. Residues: CASIGSGGPSGMNTEAFF.

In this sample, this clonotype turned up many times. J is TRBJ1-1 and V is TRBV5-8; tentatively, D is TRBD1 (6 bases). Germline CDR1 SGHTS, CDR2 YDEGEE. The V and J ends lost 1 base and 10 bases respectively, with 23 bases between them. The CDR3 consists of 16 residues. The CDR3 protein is CASSLRGRGIIGGAFF. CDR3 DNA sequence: TGTGCCAGCAGCTTGCGGGGGCGCGGGATAATAGGAGGAGCTTTCTTT.

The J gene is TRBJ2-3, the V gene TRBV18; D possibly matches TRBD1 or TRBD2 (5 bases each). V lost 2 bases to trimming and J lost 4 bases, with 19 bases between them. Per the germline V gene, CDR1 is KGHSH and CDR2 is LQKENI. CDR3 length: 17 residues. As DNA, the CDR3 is TGTGCCAGCTCACCAGCCGGGGCGGTAGCAGGTGCAGATACGCAGTATTTT. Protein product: CASSPAGAVAGADTQYF.

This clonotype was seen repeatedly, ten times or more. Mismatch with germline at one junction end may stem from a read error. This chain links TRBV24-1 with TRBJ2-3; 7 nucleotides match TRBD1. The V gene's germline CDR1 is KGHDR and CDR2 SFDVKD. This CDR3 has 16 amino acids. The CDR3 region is CATSDRSGTGTDTQYF. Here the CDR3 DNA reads TGTGCCACGAGTGACCGATCCGGGACAGGCACAGATACGCAGTATTTT.

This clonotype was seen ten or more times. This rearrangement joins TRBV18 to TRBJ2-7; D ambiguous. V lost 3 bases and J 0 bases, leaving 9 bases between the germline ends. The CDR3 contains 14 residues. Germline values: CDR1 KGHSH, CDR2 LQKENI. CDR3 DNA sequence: TGTGCCAGCTCACCTGGCAGGAGCTCCTACGAGCAGTACTTC. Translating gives CASSPGRSSYEQYF.

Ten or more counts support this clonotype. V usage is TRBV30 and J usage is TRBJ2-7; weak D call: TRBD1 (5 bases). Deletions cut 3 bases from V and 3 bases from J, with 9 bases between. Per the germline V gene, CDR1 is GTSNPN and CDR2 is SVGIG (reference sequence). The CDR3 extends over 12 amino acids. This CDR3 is CAWREDSYEQYF. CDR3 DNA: TGTGCCTGGAGAGAAGACAGCTACGAGCAGTACTTC.

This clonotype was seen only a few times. The CDR3 sequence is CSAFTSGRTDTQYF. CDR3 sequence (DNA): TGCAGCGCCTTTACTAGCGGGAGGACAGATACGCAGTATTTT. The chain is built from TRBV20-1 and TRBJ2-3, with 12 bases lining up with TRBD2. CDR1 is DFQATT, CDR2 SNEGSKA, per germline (reference sequence). The CDR3 has 14 amino acids.

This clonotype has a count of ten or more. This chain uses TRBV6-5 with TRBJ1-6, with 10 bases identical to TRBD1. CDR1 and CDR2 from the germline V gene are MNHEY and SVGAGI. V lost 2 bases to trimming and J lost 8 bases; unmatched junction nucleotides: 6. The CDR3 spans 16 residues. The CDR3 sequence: CASSYRSGTGDSPLHF. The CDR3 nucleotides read TGTGCCAGCAGTTACCGGAGCGGGACAGGGGATTCACCCCTCCACTTT.

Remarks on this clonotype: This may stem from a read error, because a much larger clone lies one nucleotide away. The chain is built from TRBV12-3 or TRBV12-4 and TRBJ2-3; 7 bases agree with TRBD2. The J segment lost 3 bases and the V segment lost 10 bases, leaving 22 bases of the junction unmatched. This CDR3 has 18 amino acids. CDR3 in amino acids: CANNPGGTFMRGTDTQYF. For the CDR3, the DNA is TGTGCCAACAACCCCGGCGGGACGTTCATGCGGGGGACAGATACGCAGTATTTT.

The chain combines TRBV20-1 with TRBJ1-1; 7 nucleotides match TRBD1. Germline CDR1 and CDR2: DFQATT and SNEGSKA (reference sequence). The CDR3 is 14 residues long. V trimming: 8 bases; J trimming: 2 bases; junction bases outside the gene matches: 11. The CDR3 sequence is CSTMPGGANTEAFF. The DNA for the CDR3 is TGCAGTACTATGCCAGGGGGGGCTAACACTGAAGCTTTCTTT.

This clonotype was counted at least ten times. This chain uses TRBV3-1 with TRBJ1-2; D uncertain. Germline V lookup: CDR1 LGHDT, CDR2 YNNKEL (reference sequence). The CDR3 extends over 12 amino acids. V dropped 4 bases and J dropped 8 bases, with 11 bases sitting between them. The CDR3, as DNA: TGTGCCAGCAGCCTGGACGTAGGAGGCTACACCTTC. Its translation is CASSLDVGGYTF. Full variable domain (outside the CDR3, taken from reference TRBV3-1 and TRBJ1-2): DTAVSQTPKYLVTQMGNDKSIKCEQNLGHDTMYWYKQDSKKFLKIMFSYNNKELIINETVPNRFSPKSPDKAHLNLHINSLELGDSAVYFCASSLDVGGYTFGSGTRLTVV.

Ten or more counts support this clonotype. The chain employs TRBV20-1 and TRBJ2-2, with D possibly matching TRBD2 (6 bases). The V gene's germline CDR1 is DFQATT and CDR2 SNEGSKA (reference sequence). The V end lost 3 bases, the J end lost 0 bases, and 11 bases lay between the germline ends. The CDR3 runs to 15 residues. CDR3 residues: CSARRAGPNTGELFF. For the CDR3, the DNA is TGCAGTGCTAGGCGGGCGGGACCGAACACCGGGGAGCTGTTTTTT.

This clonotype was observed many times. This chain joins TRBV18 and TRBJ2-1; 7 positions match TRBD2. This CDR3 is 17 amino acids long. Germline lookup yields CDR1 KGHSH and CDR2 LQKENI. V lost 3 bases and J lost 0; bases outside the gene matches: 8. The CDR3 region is CASSPRRGEVSYNEQFF. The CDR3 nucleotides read TGTGCCAGCTCACCTCGTCGGGGGGAGGTCTCCTACAATGAGCAGTTCTTC.

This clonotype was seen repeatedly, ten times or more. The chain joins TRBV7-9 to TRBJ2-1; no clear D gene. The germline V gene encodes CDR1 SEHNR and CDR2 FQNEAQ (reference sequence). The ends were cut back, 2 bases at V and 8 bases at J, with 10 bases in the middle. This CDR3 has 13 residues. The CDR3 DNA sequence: TGTGCCAGCAGCTTATCGGCCTGGGATGAGCAGTTCTTC. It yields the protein CASSLSAWDEQFF.

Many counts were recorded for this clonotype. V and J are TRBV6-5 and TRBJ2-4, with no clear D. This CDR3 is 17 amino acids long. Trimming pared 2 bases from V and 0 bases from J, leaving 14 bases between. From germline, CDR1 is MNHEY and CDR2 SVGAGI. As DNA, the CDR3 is TGTGCCAGCAGTTACCTTCGTCCCGGATTAGCCAAAAACATTCAGTACTTC. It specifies CASSYLRPGLAKNIQYF.

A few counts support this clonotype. The CDR3 region has the DNA TGCAGTGCTACAGGGGGCTGGCAGCCCCAGCATTTT. Protein sequence: CSATGGWQPQHF. This chain joins TRBV20-1 and TRBJ1-5; 8 bases agree with TRBD1. The germline gives CDR1 DFQATT, CDR2 SNEGSKA (reference sequence). J gave up 7 bases and V 4 bases, and 3 bases lay outside the gene matches. The CDR3 runs to 12 residues.

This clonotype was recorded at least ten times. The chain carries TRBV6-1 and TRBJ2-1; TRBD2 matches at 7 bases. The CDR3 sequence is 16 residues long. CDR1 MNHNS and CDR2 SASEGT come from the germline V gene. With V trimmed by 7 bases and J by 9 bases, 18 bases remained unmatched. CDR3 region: CASTSLRGRGEGEQFF. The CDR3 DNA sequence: TGTGCCAGCACCTCCCTTCGCGGGAGAGGAGAAGGTGAGCAGTTCTTC.

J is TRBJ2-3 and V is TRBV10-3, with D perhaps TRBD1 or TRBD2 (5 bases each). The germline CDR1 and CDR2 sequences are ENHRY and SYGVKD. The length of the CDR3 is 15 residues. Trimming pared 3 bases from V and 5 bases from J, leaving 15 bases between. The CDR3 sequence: CAISDGALRGDTQYF. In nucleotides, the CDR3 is TGTGCCATCAGTGACGGGGCCCTGAGGGGAGATACGCAGTATTTT.

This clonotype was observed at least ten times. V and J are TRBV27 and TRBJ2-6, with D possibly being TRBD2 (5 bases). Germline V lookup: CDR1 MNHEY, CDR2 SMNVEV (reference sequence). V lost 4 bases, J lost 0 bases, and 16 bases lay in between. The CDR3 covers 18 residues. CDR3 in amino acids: CASSSLEGSRSGANVLTF. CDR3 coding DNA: TGTGCCAGCAGTTCCCTTGAGGGATCCCGCTCTGGGGCCAACGTCCTGACTTTC.

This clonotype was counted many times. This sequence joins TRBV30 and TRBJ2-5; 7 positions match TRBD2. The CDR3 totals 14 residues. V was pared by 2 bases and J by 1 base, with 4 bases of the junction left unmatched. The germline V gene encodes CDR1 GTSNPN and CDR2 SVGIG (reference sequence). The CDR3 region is CAWSSGITQETQYF. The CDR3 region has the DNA TGTGCCTGGAGTAGCGGGATAACCCAAGAGACCCAGTACTTC.

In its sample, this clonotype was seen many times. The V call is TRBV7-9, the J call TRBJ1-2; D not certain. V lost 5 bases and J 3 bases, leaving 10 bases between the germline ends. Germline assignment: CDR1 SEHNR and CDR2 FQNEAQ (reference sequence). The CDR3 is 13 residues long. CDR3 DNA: TGTGCCAGCAGCCCCTCGTACGACTATGGCTACACCTTC. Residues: CASSPSYDYGYTF.

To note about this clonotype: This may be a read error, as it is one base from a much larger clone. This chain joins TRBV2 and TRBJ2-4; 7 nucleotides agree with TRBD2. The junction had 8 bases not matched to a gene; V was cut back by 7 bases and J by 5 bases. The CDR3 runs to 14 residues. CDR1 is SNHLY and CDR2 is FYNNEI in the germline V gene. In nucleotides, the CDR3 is TGTGCCAGCACCCTCGTCCGGGGGGAAAACATTCAGTACTTC. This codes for CASTLVRGENIQYF.

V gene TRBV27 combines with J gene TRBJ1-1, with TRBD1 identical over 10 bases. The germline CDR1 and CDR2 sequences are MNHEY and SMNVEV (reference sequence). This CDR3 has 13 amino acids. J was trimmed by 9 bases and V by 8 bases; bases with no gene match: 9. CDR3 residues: CASSRDRGTKAFF. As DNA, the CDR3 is TGTGCCAGCTCCCGGGACAGGGGAACTAAAGCTTTCTTT.

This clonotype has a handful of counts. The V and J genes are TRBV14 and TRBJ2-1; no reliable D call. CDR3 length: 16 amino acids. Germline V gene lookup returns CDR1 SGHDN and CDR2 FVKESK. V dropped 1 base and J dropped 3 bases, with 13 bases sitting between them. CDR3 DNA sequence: TGTGCCAGCAGCCAAGGAAACTATCCCCTCTACAATGAGCAGTTCTTC. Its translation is CASSQGNYPLYNEQFF.

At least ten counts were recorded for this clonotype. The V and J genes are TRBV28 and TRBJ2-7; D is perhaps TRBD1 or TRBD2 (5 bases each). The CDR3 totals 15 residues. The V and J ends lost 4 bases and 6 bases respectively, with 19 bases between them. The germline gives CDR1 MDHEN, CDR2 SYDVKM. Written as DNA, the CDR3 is TGTGCCAGCAGTTATCCGGGGACCAGTGGAGGCGAGCAGTACTTC. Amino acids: CASSYPGTSGGEQYF.

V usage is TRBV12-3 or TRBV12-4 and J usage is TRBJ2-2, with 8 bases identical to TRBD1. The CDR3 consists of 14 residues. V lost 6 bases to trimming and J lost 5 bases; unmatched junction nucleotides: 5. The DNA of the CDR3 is TGTGCCAGCAGGCAGGGGGCTGAAACCGGGGAGCTGTTTTTT. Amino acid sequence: CASRQGAETGELFF.

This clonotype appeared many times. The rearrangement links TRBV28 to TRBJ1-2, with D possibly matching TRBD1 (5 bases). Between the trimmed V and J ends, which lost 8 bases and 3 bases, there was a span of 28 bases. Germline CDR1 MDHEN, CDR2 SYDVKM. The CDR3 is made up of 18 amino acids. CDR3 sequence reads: CASGFGRQFIRGYYGYTF. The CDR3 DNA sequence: TGTGCCAGCGGGTTCGGGAGACAGTTTATTAGGGGATACTATGGCTACACCTTC.